A single sample gave rise to the 23 T cell receptor beta chains below, sequenced in a study of T cell responses to AZD1222 COVID-19 vaccine. Repertoires were generated with immunoSEQ multiplex PCR, while TCRdb's copy carries only in-frame clones and drops some. The table has 100,000 to 150,000 clones, about nine tenths seen once. The material was peripheral blood, obtained on day 0 of AZD1222 vaccination. These TCRs come from an adult in good health.

V usage is TRBV10-3 and J usage is TRBJ1-3; 8 nucleotides align to TRBD1. The CDR3 spans 17 residues. Trimming cost V 7 bases and J 1 base; bases outside gene matches: 12. The V gene's germline CDR1 is ENHRY and CDR2 SYGVKD. The CDR3 is CAIKERQGIESGNTIYF. In DNA form, the CDR3 reads TGTGCCATCAAGGAGAGACAGGGGATCGAGTCTGGAAACACCATATATTTT.

The chain has TRBV28 and TRBJ1-1; D not certain. The CDR3 is 16 amino acids. The ends were cut back, 3 bases at V and 4 bases at J, with 18 bases in the middle. Germline V lookup: CDR1 MDHEN, CDR2 SYDVKM. Here the CDR3 reads CASSLYDAGPGTEAFF. The CDR3 nucleotides read TGTGCCAGCAGTTTGTATGACGCAGGTCCAGGCACTGAAGCTTTCTTT. Looking up the rest from reference TRBV28 and TRBJ1-1 gives the full variable domain: DVKVTQSSRYLVKRTGEKVFLECVQDMDHENMFWYRQDPGLGLRLIYFSYDVKMKEKGDIPEGYSVSREKKERFSLILESASTNQTSMYLCASSLYDAGPGTEAFFGQGTRLTVV.

V gene TRBV5-6 combines with J gene TRBJ2-5; maybe TRBD2 (6 bases). Between the trimmed V and J ends, which lost 2 bases and 7 bases, there was a span of 18 bases. The germline gives CDR1 SGHDT, CDR2 YYEEEE. This CDR3 is built from 15 residues. The CDR3 nucleotides are TGTGCCAGCAGCTTAAACGGGGGACCCGGGAGGACCCAGTACTTC. Protein product: CASSLNGGPGRTQYF.

The chain employs TRBV7-8 and TRBJ1-3; D remains ambiguous. V shed 4 bases and J shed 4 bases, with 20 bases lying between them. CDR1 and CDR2 (germline): SGHVS, FQNEAQ. The CDR3 length is 17 residues. CDR3 bases: TGTGCCAGCAGCTCTCTCCTCTTAGAGCAGCCCGGAAACACCATATATTTT. Translating gives CASSSLLLEQPGNTIYF.

On this clone: Other DNA sequences in this specimen translate into the identical CDR3. V gene TRBV27 combines with J gene TRBJ2-7, with 8 bases fitting TRBD1. The J segment lost 3 bases and the V segment lost 6 bases, leaving 4 bases of the junction unmatched. Germline CDR1 reads MNHEY; CDR2 reads SMNVEV (reference sequence). The CDR3 totals 13 residues. CDR3 DNA sequence: TGTGCCAGCAGGAGAACAGGGGGCTACGAGCAGTACTTC. Amino acids: CASRRTGGYEQYF.

A single count supports this clone. The J gene is TRBJ1-2, the V gene TRBV6-5; 9 bases map to TRBD1. Germline loops: CDR1 MNHEY, CDR2 SVGAGI. The CDR3 is 15 amino acids. The V and J ends lost 5 bases and 4 bases, in that order; junction bases with no gene match: 8. CDR3 sequence (DNA): TGTGCCAGCAGTCCGCTGACAGGGGGAAGCTATGGCTACACCTTC. This translates into CASSPLTGGSYGYTF.

This clone was found once. The chain has TRBV5-1 and TRBJ2-7; possible D gene TRBD1, 6 bases. Germline V CDR1 and CDR2: SGHRS, YFSETQ. The CDR3 is 13 residues long. The germline V and J ends were trimmed by 4 bases and 2 bases, with 10 bases remaining between them. CDR3 DNA: TGCGCCAGCAGCCCTGGACAGACCTACGAGCAGTACTTC. It codes for CASSPGQTYEQYF.

CDR3 in DNA: TGTGCCTGGAGTGTACGAACGAAGAACACTGAAGCTTTCTTT. Protein: CAWSVRTKNTEAFF. V and J are TRBV30 and TRBJ1-1; no clear D gene. Germline values: CDR1 GTSNPN, CDR2 SVGIG (reference sequence). The CDR3 runs to 14 residues. Trimming took 0 bases from V and 1 from J, leaving 9 bases between them.

The V gene is TRBV9, the J gene TRBJ2-2; tentative D call: TRBD1 (6 bases). Germline V gene lookup returns CDR1 SGDLS and CDR2 YYNGEE. The V end lost 0 bases, the J end lost 4 bases, and 10 bases lay between the germline ends. The CDR3 sequence is 15 residues long. The DNA for the CDR3 is TGTGCCAGCAGCGTAGGGACAGTTGCCACCGGGGAGCTGTTTTTT. Translation: CASSVGTVATGELFF.

This chain joins TRBV6-5 and TRBJ2-3; 9 bases align to TRBD1. The V gene's germline CDR1 is MNHEY and CDR2 SVGAGI. V gave up 2 bases and J gave up 7 bases; unmatched junction bases: 7. This CDR3 is 15 amino acids long. The CDR3 reads CASSYPGQGRNTQYF. The CDR3 bases are TGTGCCAGCAGTTACCCCGGACAGGGGAGAAATACGCAGTATTTT.

The genes are TRBV3-1 (or the pseudogene TRBV3-2) and TRBJ1-1; TRBD1 is a possible D gene (6 bases). V was clipped by 4 bases and J by 7 bases, with 13 bases between them. The CDR3 extends over 13 amino acids. Germline V gives CDR1 LGHDT, CDR2 YNNKEL (reference sequence). CDR3 in amino acids: CASSRWTEIEAFF. CDR3 coding DNA: TGTGCCAGCAGCCGTTGGACAGAAATTGAAGCTTTCTTT.

As DNA, the CDR3 is TGTGCCAGCAGCAGCATCGGGACAGCCTACTACAATGAGCAGTTCTTC. It is translated as CASSSIGTAYYNEQFF. The V gene is TRBV28, the J gene TRBJ2-1, with 7 nucleotides matching TRBD1. This CDR3 has 16 residues. The junction had 11 bases not matched to a gene; V was cut back by 6 bases and J by 3 bases. Germline CDR1 and CDR2: MDHEN and SYDVKM.

The chain employs TRBV6-5 and TRBJ1-4; D ambiguous. CDR3 length: 11 residues. Germline assignment: CDR1 MNHEY and CDR2 SVGAGI. V was pared by 8 bases and J by 4 bases, with 5 bases between. The CDR3 loop reads CASRLNEKLFF. In DNA form, the CDR3 reads TGTGCCAGCCGCCTTAATGAAAAACTGTTTTTT.

This chain connects TRBV14 to TRBJ2-5; D remains unclear. Trimming shortened V by 4 bases and J by 5 bases, and 11 bases separated the two germline ends. CDR1 and CDR2 from the germline V gene are SGHDN and FVKESK. The CDR3 spans 13 residues. CDR3 sequence (DNA): TGTGCCAGCAGCCCTCGTCTTCTGGAGACCCAGTACTTC. It is translated as CASSPRLLETQYF. Drawing the rest from reference TRBV14 and TRBJ2-5, the complete variable domain is EAGVTQFPSHSVIEKGQTVTLRCDPISGHDNLYWYRRVMGKEIKFLLHFVKESKQDESGMPNNRFLAERTGGTYSTLKVQPAELEDSGVYFCASSPRLLETQYFGPGTRLLVL.

This clone was observed a few times. The chain is built from TRBV4-2 and TRBJ1-5, with TRBD1 matching over 8 bases. V lost 1 base and J lost 1; bases outside the gene matches: 6. Germline V lookup: CDR1 LGHNA, CDR2 YNFKEQ. The CDR3 sequence is 17 residues long. The CDR3 here is CASSQALTGESNQPQHF. Here the CDR3 DNA reads TGTGCCAGCAGCCAAGCCCTGACAGGGGAAAGCAATCAGCCCCAGCATTTT.

The sample holds a few counts of this clone. The chain joins TRBV5-1 to TRBJ2-5; no clear D gene. Germline V CDR1 and CDR2: SGHRS, YFSETQ. Trimming cost V 2 bases and J 5 bases, with 4 bases left between them. This CDR3 region has 11 residues. CDR3 in amino acids: CASSFAETQYF. Written as DNA, the CDR3 is TGCGCCAGCAGCTTCGCGGAGACCCAGTACTTC.

The chain links TRBV3-1 (or the pseudogene TRBV3-2) to TRBJ2-7; no clear D. This CDR3 is built from 12 residues. Germline V gene data show CDR1 as LGHDT and CDR2 as YNNKEL (reference sequence). Between the trimmed V and J ends, which lost 1 base and 4 bases, there was a span of 5 bases. The CDR3 is CASSQAVYEQYF. CDR3 sequence (DNA): TGTGCCAGCAGCCAAGCAGTGTACGAGCAGTACTTC.

V and J are TRBV4-2 and TRBJ1-5; D remains ambiguous. The CDR3 consists of 13 residues. Trimming removed 0 bases from V and 6 bases from J, with 6 bases in between. Germline V CDR1 and CDR2: LGHNA, YNFKEQ. CDR3 sequence (DNA): TGTGCCAGCAGCCAAGAAATGGTTCAGCCCCAGCATTTT. Residues: CASSQEMVQPQHF.

The CDR3 region is CASSFLAWCNEQFF. The CDR3, as DNA: TGTGCCAGCAGCTTTCTAGCGTGGTGTAATGAGCAGTTCTTC. The chain joins TRBV12-1 to TRBJ2-1; TRBD2 is taken as the D call from the table, unchecked against the DNA. TRBV12-1 is tagged as a pseudogene. This CDR3 spans 14 amino acids.

For the CDR3, the DNA is TGTGCCAGCAGCCAAGGGGATCTCTCTGGAAACACCATATATTTT. The encoded protein is CASSQGDLSGNTIYF. The rearrangement uses TRBV7-9 and TRBJ1-3; possible D gene TRBD1, 5 bases. The ends were cut back, 5 bases at V and 0 bases at J, with 11 bases in the middle. The germline V gene encodes CDR1 SEHNR and CDR2 FQNEAQ (reference sequence). This CDR3 is built from 15 residues. The variable domain in full, with the rest retrieved from reference TRBV7-9 and TRBJ1-3, is DTGVSQNPRHKITKRGQNVTFRCDPISEHNRLYWYRQTLGQGPEFLTYFQNEAQLEKSRLLSDRFSAERPKGSFSTLEIQRTEQGDSAMYLCASSQGDLSGNTIYFGEGSWLTVV.

This clone was seen a single time. This chain uses TRBV12-3 or TRBV12-4 with TRBJ1-1; no definite D call. With 8 bases removed from V and 0 bases from J, the gap between germline ends came to 7 bases. The CDR3 spans 12 residues. Written as DNA, the CDR3 is TGTGCCAGCTGGGTGATGAACACTGAAGCTTTCTTT. Protein sequence: CASWVMNTEAFF.

The chain joins TRBV27 to TRBJ1-6; 10 bases agree with TRBD1. CDR3 size: 16 residues. With 11 bases clipped from V and 3 bases from J, the junction kept 10 bases outside the gene matches. CDR1 and CDR2 from the germline V gene are MNHEY and SMNVEV (reference sequence). The CDR3 spells CAAGKGQGYYNSPLHF. Here the CDR3 DNA reads TGTGCCGCCGGGAAGGGACAGGGGTACTATAATTCACCCCTCCACTTT.

V and J are TRBV24-1 and TRBJ2-3; the D is unclear. The CDR3 sequence is 17 residues long. In germline, CDR1 is KGHDR, CDR2 SFDVKD. V dropped 2 bases and J dropped 0 bases, with 14 bases sitting between them. CDR3 DNA: TGTGCCACCAGTGATTATCCCGGACGGCGGAGCACAGATACGCAGTATTTT. It encodes CATSDYPGRRSTDTQYF.